The 26 T cell receptor beta chains reported below all come from one sample, sequenced in a study of CD8 T cells in Susac syndrome. Random hexamers were used to reverse transcribe the RNA input (0.5 to 1 ug). One entry per CDR3 protein results from TCRdb running MiXCR on the immunoSEQ multiplex PCR reads. The table lists around 170,000 distinct CDR3 sequences, more than 85% of them singletons. The sample was CD8+ T cells from PBMCs. The receptors originated from a human donor with Susac syndrome.

The V call is TRBV12-5, the J call TRBJ2-7, with D tentatively TRBD2 (7 bases). The V end was cut by 3 bases, the J end by 6 bases, with 18 bases between. The CDR3 totals 15 residues. Germline CDR1 LGHNT, CDR2 FRNRAP. The CDR3 region is CASGFTGRGALEQYF. The CDR3 DNA is TGTGCTAGTGGTTTCACAGGACGGGGGGCCCTCGAGCAGTACTTC.

The CDR3 DNA is TGTGCCAGCATCCGGACAGGGGGCAACGAGCAGTACTTC. The encoded protein is CASIRTGGNEQYF. The chain has TRBV7-8 and TRBJ2-7; 11 bases are shared with TRBD1. Germline values: CDR1 SGHVS, CDR2 FQNEAQ. The CDR3 is 13 amino acids. The J segment lost 5 bases and the V segment lost 7 bases, leaving 4 bases of the junction unmatched.

This clonotype was observed a single time. The J gene is TRBJ1-5, the V gene TRBV12-3 or TRBV12-4; TRBD1 is a possible D gene (5 bases). The CDR3 contains 15 residues. V was cut by 6 bases and J by 0 bases, with 12 bases left in between. Here the CDR3 reads CASRFTGHSNQPQHF. Written as DNA, the CDR3 is TGTGCCAGCAGATTTACAGGTCATAGCAATCAGCCCCAGCATTTT.

This chain joins TRBV15 and TRBJ1-1; D is possibly TRBD1 (6 bases). The CDR3 is 16 residues long. Germline assignment: CDR1 LNHNV and CDR2 YYDKDF (reference sequence). The V end was cut by 3 bases, the J end by 0 bases, with 14 bases between. Here the CDR3 DNA reads TGTGCCACCAGCAGGGGACACGAGGCTTTGAACACTGAAGCTTTCTTT. Translation gives CATSRGHEALNTEAFF.

The chain employs TRBV30 and TRBJ2-1; TRBD2 agrees at 7 bases. Germline V gene lookup returns CDR1 GTSNPN and CDR2 SVGIG (reference sequence). The CDR3 is made up of 15 amino acids. V shed 0 bases and J 2 bases; nucleotides not matched to a gene: 4. CDR3 protein: CAWSVPGGPYNEQFF. The CDR3 DNA follows: TGTGCCTGGAGTGTACCGGGGGGACCCTACAATGAGCAGTTCTTC.

This chain uses TRBV19 with TRBJ1-1; maybe TRBD1 (6 bases). Germline V gene data show CDR1 as LNHDA and CDR2 as SQIVND (reference sequence). V was shortened by 3 bases and J by 8 bases, with 16 bases between the two germline ends. The CDR3 has 14 amino acids. CDR3 in DNA: TGTGCCAGTAGTATCCGTCCGACAGGTGTAGAAGCTTTCTTT. The encoded protein is CASSIRPTGVEAFF.

The genes are TRBV23-1 and TRBJ2-7, with a possible D match to TRBD1 (6 bases). TRBV23-1 is known as an ORF, though its function is uncertain. V gave up 5 bases and J gave up 7 bases, with 12 bases separating them. The CDR3 loop spans 12 amino acids. The CDR3 DNA reads TGCGCCAGCAGTACTTGGACAGTAGAGCAGTACTTC. Its protein is CASSTWTVEQYF.

The V and J genes are TRBV20-1 and TRBJ2-5; D tentatively fits TRBD1 or TRBD2 (6 bases each). Trimming stripped 3 bases from V and 1 base from J, with 9 bases between. Per the germline V gene, CDR1 is DFQATT and CDR2 is SNEGSKA (reference sequence). CDR3 size: 13 residues. CDR3 bases: TGCAGTGCTAGCGAGGGGGGCCAAGAGACCCAGTACTTC. This codes for CSASEGGQETQYF.

V gene TRBV4-1 combines with J gene TRBJ2-4; D remains ambiguous. CDR3 length equals 14 residues. Germline lookup yields CDR1 MGHRA and CDR2 YSYEKL. Trimming removed 6 bases from V and 11 bases from J, with 20 bases in between. The CDR3 protein is CASSPSLSADFQYF. The CDR3 bases are TGCGCCAGCAGTCCCTCCCTCAGTGCTGATTTTCAGTACTTC.

This chain connects TRBV9 to TRBJ2-3; a weak D match, TRBD2 (6 bases). V was clipped by 0 bases and J by 0 bases, with 8 bases between them. The CDR3 is made up of 15 amino acids. CDR1 is SGDLS and CDR2 is YYNGEE in the germline V gene. CDR3 bases: TGTGCCAGCAGCGTAGTAGCGGCAAGCACAGATACGCAGTATTTT. Translating gives CASSVVAASTDTQYF.

Written as DNA, the CDR3 is TGTGCCAGCAGCCAAGATTTTAGAGGGTACCAAGCTTTCTTT. Protein: CASSQDFRGYQAFF. The rearrangement links TRBV3-1 to TRBJ1-1; D ambiguous. Germline lookup yields CDR1 LGHDT and CDR2 YNNKEL (reference sequence). The germline V and J ends were trimmed by 0 bases and 9 bases, with 14 bases remaining between them. The CDR3 length is 14 residues.

The chain couples TRBV2 to TRBJ2-5; D gene unclear. V was clipped by 9 bases and J by 3 bases, with 11 bases between them. The CDR3 consists of 12 residues. CDR1 SNHLY and CDR2 FYNNEI come from the germline V gene. CDR3 sequence (DNA): TGTGCCAGGGGTTTTTCAAAAGAGACCCAGTACTTC. Translated, it gives CARGFSKETQYF.

The chain joins TRBV6-5 to TRBJ1-2, with no clear D. The CDR3 loop spans 13 amino acids. Trimming removed 2 bases from V and 5 bases from J, with 9 bases in between. The germline V gene has CDR1 MNHEY and CDR2 SVGAGI. The CDR3 here is CASSYGQSYGYTF. As DNA, the CDR3 is TGTGCCAGCAGTTACGGGCAGAGTTATGGCTACACCTTC.

This rearrangement joins TRBV7-9 to TRBJ2-1; tentatively, D is TRBD2 (5 bases). Trimming left V 4 bases short and J 8 bases short, with 12 bases between. The germline CDR1 and CDR2 sequences are SEHNR and FQNEAQ (reference sequence). This CDR3 has 13 residues. The chain's CDR3 is CASSSPPGDEQFF. The CDR3 DNA reads as TGTGCCAGCAGCTCACCCCCCGGGGATGAGCAGTTCTTC.

V is TRBV24-1 and J is TRBJ2-3, with D unclear. V was clipped by 5 bases and J by 6 bases, with 11 bases between them. The CDR3 is made up of 13 amino acids. Germline lookup yields CDR1 KGHDR and CDR2 SFDVKD. Here the CDR3 DNA reads TGTGCCACCAGTGGTTGGGTTCAGGATACGCAGTATTTT. Residues: CATSGWVQDTQYF.

V is TRBV30 and J is TRBJ1-5, with D tentatively TRBD1 (5 bases). CDR3 length: 13 amino acids. V lost 2 bases and J 1 base, leaving 6 bases between the germline ends. Germline CDR1 is GTSNPN and CDR2 is SVGIG (reference sequence). For the CDR3, the DNA is TGTGCCTGGAGTCAGGGCAGCAATCAGCCCCAGCATTTT. It specifies CAWSQGSNQPQHF.

The chain's CDR3 is CSVGQNEYYNEQFF. The CDR3 region has the DNA TGCAGCGTAGGACAGAATGAGTATTACAATGAGCAGTTCTTC. J is TRBJ2-1 and V is TRBV29-1; tentatively, D is TRBD1 (6 bases). Trimming removed 6 bases from V and 4 bases from J, with 16 bases in between. The CDR3 contains 14 residues. In germline, CDR1 is SQVTM, CDR2 ANQGSEA.

CDR3 DNA: TGCAGCGTTGAAGACGGGAGCCGAGATTCCAATCAGCCCCAGCATTTT. This sequence encodes CSVEDGSRDSNQPQHF. The gene calls are TRBV29-1 and TRBJ1-5; D is unresolved. Trimming removed 0 bases from V and 3 bases from J, with 15 bases in between. Germline V lookup: CDR1 SQVTM, CDR2 ANQGSEA. The CDR3 runs to 16 residues. The variable domain in full, completed from reference TRBV29-1 and TRBJ1-5, reads SAVISQKPSRDICQRGTSLTIQCQVDSQVTMMFWYRQQPGQSLTLIATANQGSEATYESGFVIDKFPISRPNLTFSTLTVSNMSPEDSSIYLCSVEDGSRDSNQPQHFGDGTRLSIL.

The chain joins TRBV29-1 to TRBJ2-5, with 13 bases fitting TRBD2. Germline values: CDR1 SQVTM, CDR2 ANQGSEA. The length of the CDR3 is 15 residues. The V gene end was trimmed by 5 bases and the J gene end by 2 bases; junction bases not matched to a gene: 5. For the CDR3, the DNA is TGCAGCGTTAAACTACTAGCGGGAGGGCAAGAGACCCAGTACTTC. Translated, it gives CSVKLLAGGQETQYF.

V and J are TRBV14 and TRBJ2-2; perhaps TRBD2 as D (5 bases). The CDR3 totals 14 residues. Trimming took 5 bases from V and 0 from J, leaving 7 bases between them. Looked up from germline, CDR1 is SGHDN and CDR2 is FVKESK. For the CDR3, the DNA is TGTGCCAGCAGCACGGACTCGAACACCGGGGAGCTGTTTTTT. Translating gives CASSTDSNTGELFF.

This chain joins TRBV6-1 and TRBJ1-1; the D gene is possibly TRBD1 (5 bases). CDR3 length: 14 amino acids. V lost 5 bases and J 1 base, leaving 11 bases between the germline ends. The germline gives CDR1 MNHNS, CDR2 SASEGT. The CDR3 region is CASSRDRRNTEAFF. As DNA, the CDR3 is TGTGCCAGCAGTCGAGACAGAAGGAACACTGAAGCTTTCTTT.

The genes are TRBV9 and TRBJ2-1; D uncertain. Germline V gene sequence: CDR1 SGDLS, CDR2 YYNGEE. This CDR3 has 15 amino acids. V lost 0 bases, J lost 0 bases, and 7 bases lay in between. In DNA, the CDR3 is TGTGCCAGCAGCGTAGAGGCTTACTCCTACAATGAGCAGTTCTTC. Protein: CASSVEAYSYNEQFF.

In DNA, the CDR3 is TGTGCCAGCAGCGCAACCGGGACTAGTACGATCGGGGAGCTGTTTTTT. As protein: CASSATGTSTIGELFF. This chain joins TRBV5-6 and TRBJ2-2, with TRBD2 identical over 8 bases. The CDR3 length is 16 residues. V trimming: 4 bases; J trimming: 7 bases; junction bases outside the gene matches: 12. Germline assignment: CDR1 SGHDT and CDR2 YYEEEE.

The chain joins TRBV30 to TRBJ1-1; D unclear. This CDR3 is 10 amino acids long. V lost 1 base to trimming and J lost 3 bases, with 0 bases between them. Germline V gene data show CDR1 as GTSNPN and CDR2 as SVGIG (reference sequence). CDR3 sequence (DNA): TGTGCCTGGAGTGACACTGAAGCTTTCTTT. Residues: CAWSDTEAFF.

This clonotype has only one observation. The V gene is TRBV4-1, the J gene TRBJ2-2; no clear D. CDR1 is MGHRA, CDR2 YSYEKL, per germline. The germline V and J ends were trimmed by 1 base and 1 base, with 4 bases remaining between them. This CDR3 is built from 14 residues. CDR3 nucleotide sequence: TGCGCCAGCAGCCAAGGGGAGAACACCGGGGAGCTGTTTTTT. It specifies CASSQGENTGELFF.

The chain combines TRBV27 with TRBJ1-1; the D is unclear. The CDR3 is 13 residues long. In germline, CDR1 is MNHEY, CDR2 SMNVEV (reference sequence). The germline V and J ends were trimmed by 2 bases and 6 bases, with 10 bases remaining between them. CDR3 sequence (DNA): TGTGCCAGCAGTTTAGGCCCAGGTCCTGAAGCTTTCTTT. Its protein product is CASSLGPGPEAFF.